Sequencing of this T cell receptor (beta chain) was carried out in a study of Ad26.COV2.S vaccination and SARS-CoV-2 variants. Study-level findings and limits: Placebo and vaccine recipients had non-spike TCR breadth that was similar. There was reportedly substantial breadth in spike-specific CD8+ and CD4+ T cell responses after vaccination.

Some clones are missing from TCRdb's copy, which holds only in-frame ones; the method was immunoSEQ multiplex PCR. The table lists 350,000 to 600,000 clones, about nine tenths of them singletons. The ends were cut back, 8 bases at V and 5 bases at J, with 10 bases in the middle. CDR1 and CDR2 (germline): ENHRY, SYGVKD. The CDR3 consists of 13 residues. Note on this clone: Its antigen is undetermined.

Treatment meaning: about 20 received Ad26.COV2.S at low or high dose, single or two shots; five or six received placebo; per-sample allocation not given. Collection of samples fell on day 63 after the first vaccine or placebo injection. In Boston, the donor was an adult between 18-55 years of age. Participants' vaccine, an Ad26 vector, delivered Wuhan-strain SARS-CoV-2 spike. Sequences were derived from peripheral blood, sampled in a trial of Ad26.COV2.S vaccine versus placebo. The V and J genes are TRBV10-3 and TRBJ1-6; no definite D call. This clonotype originated in a person aged 18 to 59 who received the Ad26.COV2.S COVID-19 vaccine or a placebo. The CDR3: CAIGRTDNSPLHF. In nucleotides, the CDR3 is TGTGCCATCGGGAGGACGGATAATTCACCCCTCCACTTT.